The 25 T cell receptor beta chains below were found in one sample sequenced in a study of T cell changes during pregnancy in multiple sclerosis. The protocol was immunoSEQ multiplex PCR, while the TCRdb copy is restricted to in-frame clones and leaves out a portion. The repertoire holds over 60,000 clones, with roughly 91% as singletons. Sequencing was performed on CD4+ T cells from peripheral blood mononuclear cells, taken in the third trimester of pregnancy. All receptors derive from a female donor in good health, enrolled as a control in a pregnancy study.

This sequence joins TRBV5-1 and TRBJ2-7, with D perhaps matching TRBD1 (5 bases). V shed 0 bases and J shed 2 bases, with 9 bases lying between them. Germline loops: CDR1 SGHRS, CDR2 YFSETQ. The CDR3 totals 14 residues. The CDR3 reads CASSLADSTYEQYF. The CDR3 DNA reads TGCGCCAGCAGCTTGGCCGACAGTACCTACGAGCAGTACTTC.

The rearrangement uses TRBV7-9 and TRBJ2-3; 10 nucleotides line up with TRBD2. The CDR3 sequence is 18 residues long. Losses at the gene ends were 7 bases for V and 6 bases for J; bases not matched to a gene: 19. Germline assignment: CDR1 SEHNR and CDR2 FQNEAQ (reference sequence). The CDR3 coding sequence is TGTGCCAGCACCACTTCTAGCGGGCTAGCGGGGGTCCAGGATACGCAGTATTTT. Protein sequence: CASTTSSGLAGVQDTQYF.

The J gene is TRBJ1-5, the V gene TRBV10-1; 7 bases align to TRBD1. Germline lookup yields CDR1 WNHNN and CDR2 SYGVQD (reference sequence). This CDR3 contains 19 residues. V shed 5 bases and J 0 bases; nucleotides not matched to a gene: 16. The CDR3 spells CASSTSRAGGINSNQPQHF. For the CDR3, the DNA is TGCGCCAGCAGTACGTCTCGGGCAGGGGGTATCAATAGCAATCAGCCCCAGCATTTT.

The V and J genes are TRBV7-9 and TRBJ2-1; a possible D gene is TRBD2 (6 bases). This CDR3 region has 11 residues. Germline lookup yields CDR1 SEHNR and CDR2 FQNEAQ (reference sequence). The V end was cut by 6 bases, the J end by 10 bases, with 10 bases between. CDR3 amino acids: CASSGGSEQFF. DNA for the CDR3: TGTGCCAGCAGTGGGGGGAGCGAGCAGTTCTTC.

The chain has TRBV2 and TRBJ2-7; TRBD1 aligns across 7 bases. The CDR3 runs 14 residues. CDR1 is SNHLY and CDR2 is FYNNEI in the germline V gene. The V and J ends lost 6 bases and 1 base, in that order; junction bases with no gene match: 6. The CDR3: CASSEQGYSYEQYF. In DNA form, the CDR3 reads TGTGCCAGCAGCGAACAGGGGTATTCCTACGAGCAGTACTTC.

The chain has TRBV30 and TRBJ1-5, with 8 bases that match TRBD1. Unmatched junction bases numbered 4, after V lost 2 bases and J lost 7 bases. The germline V gene encodes CDR1 GTSNPN and CDR2 SVGIG (reference sequence). CDR3 length: 13 residues. The CDR3 DNA reads as TGTGCCTGGAGTATTACAGGGGGGCAGCCCCAGCATTTT. Its protein product is CAWSITGGQPQHF.

The rearrangement uses TRBV4-1 and TRBJ1-1; maybe TRBD1 (5 bases). Germline CDR1 MGHRA, CDR2 YSYEKL. This CDR3 is built from 15 residues. The germline V and J ends were trimmed by 4 bases and 1 base, with 13 bases remaining between them. The CDR3 reads CASSLMGGTNTEAFF. CDR3 nucleotides: TGCGCCAGCAGCCTGATGGGGGGGACGAACACTGAAGCTTTCTTT.

This chain uses TRBV7-2 with TRBJ2-1; TRBD2 agrees at 15 bases. In germline, CDR1 is SGHTA, CDR2 FQGNSA. With V trimmed by 0 bases and J by 8 bases, 2 bases remained unmatched. The CDR3 sequence is 16 residues long. The CDR3 nucleotides read TGTGCCAGCAGCTTAGCGGGACTAGCGGGGGGAGATGAGCAGTTCTTC. Protein sequence: CASSLAGLAGGDEQFF.

J is TRBJ1-2 and V is TRBV10-3; 8 nucleotides line up with TRBD1. The CDR3 runs 14 residues. Losses at the gene ends were 7 bases for V and 0 bases for J; bases not matched to a gene: 4. Germline V gene sequence: CDR1 ENHRY, CDR2 SYGVKD. The CDR3 is CAITGQGTNYGYTF. The CDR3 DNA sequence: TGTGCCATCACCGGACAGGGTACTAACTATGGCTACACCTTC.

The chain has TRBV11-2 and TRBJ1-4; a weak D match, TRBD1 (5 bases). This CDR3 contains 13 residues. Germline assignment: CDR1 SGHAT and CDR2 FQNNGV. Trimming removed 0 bases from V and 6 bases from J, with 5 bases in between. CDR3 protein: CASSLEGDEKLFF. The DNA for the CDR3 is TGTGCCAGCAGCTTAGAAGGGGATGAAAAACTGTTTTTT.

The chain couples TRBV19 to TRBJ1-4; TRBD1 matches 7 bases. J lost 3 bases, V lost 1 base, and 5 bases had no gene match. Germline CDR1 and CDR2: LNHDA and SQIVND (reference sequence). CDR3 length: 16 residues. The CDR3 coding sequence is TGTGCCAGTAGTATAGCCGCGGGACAGCCTAATGAAAAACTGTTTTTT. This sequence encodes CASSIAAGQPNEKLFF.

The chain has TRBV7-8 and TRBJ2-3; D is unresolved. V was pared by 3 bases and J by 0 bases, with 10 bases between. The V gene's germline CDR1 is SGHVS and CDR2 FQNEAQ. The CDR3 runs to 15 residues. CDR3 in amino acids: CASSLGDASTDTQYF. The CDR3 DNA reads TGTGCCAGCAGCTTGGGCGATGCTAGCACAGATACGCAGTATTTT.

The CDR3 region is CAWTVHSGGADTQYF. Written as DNA, the CDR3 is TGTGCCTGGACCGTTCATAGCGGGGGGGCAGATACGCAGTATTTT. V and J are TRBV30 and TRBJ2-3; 11 nucleotides align to TRBD2. The length of the CDR3 is 15 residues. Germline CDR1 is GTSNPN and CDR2 is SVGIG (reference sequence). The V segment lost 4 bases and the J segment 4 bases; nucleotides outside the gene matches: 7.

J is TRBJ2-1 and V is TRBV6-4, with 11 bases lining up with TRBD2. Losses at the gene ends were 4 bases for V and 3 bases for J; bases not matched to a gene: 11. The length of the CDR3 is 18 residues. The germline V gene encodes CDR1 MRHNA and CDR2 SNTAGT. CDR3 DNA: TGTGCCAGCAGTGTACGAGAGGGTAGCGGGGGGGTCTACAATGAGCAGTTCTTC. As protein: CASSVREGSGGVYNEQFF.

This chain connects TRBV7-2 to TRBJ2-2; 10 bases match TRBD2. The CDR3 contains 16 residues. Germline assignment: CDR1 SGHTA and CDR2 FQGNSA. Trimming took 5 bases from V and 6 from J; bases not matched to a gene: 9. Written as DNA, the CDR3 is TGTGCCAGCAGCAGAAGCCTAGCGGGGGTCGCCGGGGAGCTGTTTTTT. Encoded protein: CASSRSLAGVAGELFF.

This clone was detected a few times. V usage is TRBV18 and J usage is TRBJ1-1; 8 bases align to TRBD1. After removal of 5 bases from V and 4 bases from J, the junction contained 9 bases not matched to a gene. CDR1 and CDR2 (germline): KGHSH, LQKENI. This CDR3 spans 15 amino acids. This chain's CDR3 is CASSSRQGRGTEAFF. The CDR3 nucleotides read TGTGCCAGCTCATCGCGACAGGGGCGAGGCACTGAAGCTTTCTTT.

This rearrangement joins TRBV27 to TRBJ2-2, with D hard to call. V was trimmed by 6 bases and J by 4 bases, leaving 12 bases between them. This CDR3 comprises 14 residues. From germline, CDR1 is MNHEY and CDR2 SMNVEV (reference sequence). Written as DNA, the CDR3 is TGTGCCAGCAGGGATTTTAGCCTCACCGGGGAGCTGTTTTTT. Its protein product is CASRDFSLTGELFF.

V is TRBV6-1 and J is TRBJ2-1, with TRBD1 matching 8 bases. CDR3 length: 15 amino acids. Looked up from germline, CDR1 is MNHNS and CDR2 is SASEGT. Trimming removed 6 bases from V and 8 bases from J; junction bases left unmatched: 12. The CDR3, as DNA: TGTGCCAGCAGCTTCAACCGGGACAGGAGGGATGAGCAGTTCTTC. This encodes CASSFNRDRRDEQFF.

CDR3 nucleotides: TGTGCCAGCAGCCAGGATGGGGGGACGAGAGATGAGCAGTTCTTC. This gives the protein CASSQDGGTRDEQFF. The V and J genes are TRBV4-2 and TRBJ2-1, with D possibly matching TRBD2 (6 bases). The CDR3 contains 15 residues. Germline CDR1 LGHNA, CDR2 YNFKEQ. V was cut by 3 bases and J by 8 bases, with 17 bases left in between.

The rearrangement links TRBV4-3 to TRBJ2-3, with D perhaps TRBD2 (5 bases). The CDR3 contains 14 residues. Germline V gene lookup returns CDR1 LGHNA and CDR2 YSLEER. Trimming took 4 bases from V and 5 from J, leaving 13 bases between them. This CDR3 is CASSLLSGEDTQYF. For the CDR3, the DNA is TGCGCCAGCAGCCTCCTCTCCGGGGAAGATACGCAGTATTTT.

This clone showed up just a few times. The chain links TRBV19 to TRBJ1-5; maybe TRBD1 (6 bases). This CDR3 region has 15 residues. Germline loops: CDR1 LNHDA, CDR2 SQIVND (reference sequence). Trimming cost V 8 bases and J 5 bases, with 19 bases left between them. The CDR3 DNA sequence: TGTGCCAGTGCCCCCACAGGGACGTTTGATCAGCCCCAGCATTTT. Translating it yields CASAPTGTFDQPQHF. The complete variable domain, with remaining parts taken from reference TRBV19 and TRBJ1-5, reads DGGITQSPKYLFRKEGQNVTLSCEQNLNHDAMYWYRQDPGQGLRLIYYSQIVNDFQKGDIAEGYSVSREKKESFPLTVTSAQKNPTAFYLCASAPTGTFDQPQHFGDGTRLSIL.

V is TRBV19 and J is TRBJ1-1; maybe TRBD1 (5 bases). V lost 2 bases and J 6 bases, leaving 10 bases between the germline ends. The germline V gene encodes CDR1 LNHDA and CDR2 SQIVND (reference sequence). The CDR3 spans 13 residues. This chain's CDR3 is CASSISGDSEAFF. As DNA, the CDR3 is TGTGCCAGTAGTATATCGGGGGACTCTGAAGCTTTCTTT.

The rearrangement uses TRBV7-2 and TRBJ2-5; tentative D call: TRBD1 (5 bases). The length of the CDR3 is 14 residues. V was trimmed by 5 bases and J by 1 base, leaving 11 bases between them. Germline V gene sequence: CDR1 SGHTA, CDR2 FQGNSA. CDR3: CASSQQATQETQYF. The CDR3 nucleotides read TGTGCCAGCAGCCAACAGGCTACCCAAGAGACCCAGTACTTC.

The chain joins TRBV15 to TRBJ1-3; unclear D gene. The CDR3 contains 15 residues. Trimming pared 3 bases from V and 3 bases from J, leaving 12 bases between. Germline V gene lookup returns CDR1 LNHNV and CDR2 YYDKDF (reference sequence). The CDR3 loop reads CATSRPGQNGNTIYF. The CDR3 DNA is TGTGCCACCAGCAGGCCTGGGCAGAATGGAAACACCATATATTTT.

The chain links TRBV7-3 to TRBJ1-1, with D possibly being TRBD1 (6 bases). V was cut by 5 bases and J by 2 bases, with 21 bases left in between. From germline, CDR1 is SGHTA and CDR2 FQGTGA. The CDR3 spans 17 residues. CDR3 DNA sequence: TGTGCCAGCAGCGCCTGGACAGTTCCAATATTTAACACTGAAGCTTTCTTT. Encoded protein: CASSAWTVPIFNTEAFF.